Shown below are 18 T cell receptor beta chains from a single sample sequenced in a study of graft-versus-host responses after intestinal transplantation. Antigen specificity for these receptors is unknown. Some clones are missing from TCRdb's copy, which holds only in-frame ones; the method was immunoSEQ multiplex PCR. The sample holds approximately 92,000 clones, about 89% seen once. The sample here was unstimulated CD8+ T cells sorted from spleen or lymph node cells, taken before intestinal transplant. All receptors come from a human donor who received an intestinal transplant.

The chain is built from TRBV6-6 and TRBJ1-4; D gene unclear. The V and J ends lost 1 base and 5 bases respectively, with 8 bases between them. The CDR3 spans 14 residues. Looked up from germline, CDR1 is MNHNY and CDR2 is SVGAGI (reference sequence). CDR3 sequence reads: CASSYLVENEKLFF. In nucleotides, the CDR3 is TGTGCCAGCAGTTACTTGGTAGAGAATGAAAAACTGTTTTTT.

The rearrangement uses TRBV7-6 and TRBJ1-1, with D hard to call. V lost 3 bases to trimming and J lost 1 base, with 6 bases between them. The CDR3 loop spans 13 amino acids. CDR1 is SGHVS and CDR2 is FNYEAQ in the germline V gene. The CDR3 is CASSFGGNTEAFF. DNA for the CDR3: TGTGCCAGCAGCTTTGGAGGGAACACTGAAGCTTTCTTT.

The chain couples TRBV4-1 to TRBJ2-7; TRBD2 agrees at 9 bases. Germline assignment: CDR1 MGHRA and CDR2 YSYEKL. With V trimmed by 4 bases and J by 2 bases, 6 bases remained unmatched. CDR3 length: 15 amino acids. CDR3 in DNA: TGCGCCAGCAGCCCCCGACTAGCGGAGCCCTACGAGCAGTACTTC. Protein sequence: CASSPRLAEPYEQYF.

J is TRBJ2-5 and V is TRBV7-9; D is possibly TRBD2 (5 bases). Trimming took 5 bases from V and 6 from J, leaving 22 bases between them. The V gene's germline CDR1 is SEHNR and CDR2 FQNEAQ (reference sequence). The CDR3 spans 16 residues. The CDR3 reads CASSTPGSPGRKTQYF. The CDR3 DNA reads TGTGCCAGCAGCACCCCTGGGAGTCCGGGGAGAAAGACCCAGTACTTC. Supplemented by reference TRBV7-9 and TRBJ2-5, the full variable domain reads DTGVSQNPRHKITKRGQNVTFRCDPISEHNRLYWYRQTLGQGPEFLTYFQNEAQLEKSRLLSDRFSAERPKGSFSTLEIQRTEQGDSAMYLCASSTPGSPGRKTQYFGPGTRLLVL.

V and J are TRBV25-1 and TRBJ2-1; perhaps D is TRBD1 or TRBD2 (5 bases each). This CDR3 has 13 amino acids. Trimming took 5 bases from V and 6 from J, leaving 11 bases between them. The germline V gene encodes CDR1 MGHDK and CDR2 SYGVNS. The CDR3 nucleotides are TGTGCCAGCAGTTGGCCTGGGGGCAATGAGCAGTTCTTC. It specifies CASSWPGGNEQFF.

The chain joins TRBV2 to TRBJ2-3; a possible D gene is TRBD2 (6 bases). Germline CDR1 is SNHLY and CDR2 is FYNNEI. This CDR3 contains 17 residues. Trimming left V 0 bases short and J 4 bases short, with 17 bases between. The CDR3 region has the DNA TGTGCCAGCAGTGAAGCGTACCCGGGAGAGGTCGCAGATACGCAGTATTTT. It yields the protein CASSEAYPGEVADTQYF.

This clone showed up just once. V gene TRBV28 combines with J gene TRBJ2-7; 7 nucleotides match TRBD1. Germline CDR1 reads MDHEN; CDR2 reads SYDVKM. V lost 2 bases to trimming and J lost 2 bases; unmatched junction nucleotides: 9. The CDR3 has 16 amino acids. DNA of the CDR3: TGTGCCAGCAGTTTAAGTTGGGGACAGCCTGCCTACGAGCAGTACTTC. Encoded protein: CASSLSWGQPAYEQYF.

V gene TRBV13 combines with J gene TRBJ2-7, with TRBD2 matching 9 bases. CDR3 length: 14 residues. CDR1 and CDR2 from the germline V gene are PRHDT and FYEKMQ (reference sequence). The V and J ends lost 5 bases and 2 bases, in that order; junction bases with no gene match: 4. CDR3 protein: CASSQGTSTYEQYF. The CDR3 DNA reads as TGTGCCAGCAGCCAGGGGACTAGCACCTACGAGCAGTACTTC.

The chain couples TRBV2 to TRBJ2-1; 8 nucleotides align to TRBD2. V shed 5 bases, J shed 0 bases, and the junction held 9 bases outside the gene matches. Germline V gene lookup returns CDR1 SNHLY and CDR2 FYNNEI. The CDR3 extends over 17 amino acids. As DNA, the CDR3 is TGTGCCAGCAGTTTAGCGGGAAAGCTAAGCTCCTACAATGAGCAGTTCTTC. Its translation is CASSLAGKLSSYNEQFF. Full variable domain (rest looked up from reference TRBV2 and TRBJ2-1): EPEVTQTPSHQVTQMGQEVILRCVPISNHLYFYWYRQILGQKVEFLVSFYNNEISEKSEIFDDQFSVERPDGSNFTLKIRSTKLEDSAMYFCASSLAGKLSSYNEQFFGPGTRLTVL.

This clone was observed a few times. This chain uses TRBV15 with TRBJ2-5; the D gene is possibly TRBD2 (6 bases). V was shortened by 5 bases and J by 5 bases, with 12 bases between the two germline ends. The CDR3 contains 13 residues. Germline V gives CDR1 LNHNV, CDR2 YYDKDF (reference sequence). The CDR3 protein is CATSPEGRETQYF. The CDR3 region has the DNA TGTGCCACCAGCCCTGAAGGGAGGGAGACCCAGTACTTC. The full variable domain, in which reference TRBV15 and TRBJ2-5 provide the parts outside the CDR3, is DAMVIQNPRYQVTQFGKPVTLSCSQTLNHNVMYWYQQKSSQAPKLLFHYYDKDFNNEADTPDNFQSRRPNTSFCFLDIRSPGLGDTAMYLCATSPEGRETQYFGPGTRLLVL.

Notes on this clone: A read error may account for a junction end that differs from germline. The chain couples TRBV30 to TRBJ1-3; possible D gene TRBD1, 5 bases. The CDR3 runs to 11 residues. The germline V gene has CDR1 GTSNPN and CDR2 SVGIG (reference sequence). CDR3 in amino acids: CAWSVLTRGGF. CDR3 nucleotide sequence: TGTGCCTGGAGTGTACTGACTAGGGGAGGTTTT.

This clone appeared once. V and J are TRBV7-7 and TRBJ2-7; TRBD1 matches 10 bases. Germline CDR1 is SSHAT and CDR2 is FNYEAQ (reference sequence). The CDR3 runs to 15 residues. Trimming took 2 bases from V and 3 from J; bases not matched to a gene: 4. DNA of the CDR3: TGTGCCAGCAGCTTATTCGGGACAGGGGACTACGAGCAGTACTTC. Amino acids: CASSLFGTGDYEQYF.

The chain links TRBV5-1 to TRBJ2-5; TRBD2 matches at 7 bases. This CDR3 has 15 residues. J lost 5 bases, V lost 2 bases, and 9 bases had no gene match. Germline-derived CDR1 and CDR2 are SGHRS and YFSETQ. This CDR3 reads CASSFAGVSMETQYF. The CDR3 DNA sequence: TGCGCCAGCAGCTTTGCGGGAGTTTCGATGGAGACCCAGTACTTC.

The V call is TRBV10-1, the J call TRBJ2-2; D not resolved. This CDR3 is built from 13 residues. Per the germline V gene, CDR1 is WNHNN and CDR2 is SYGVQD (reference sequence). The V end was cut by 3 bases, the J end by 4 bases, with 6 bases between. In DNA form, the CDR3 reads TGCGCCAGCAGTGATCTAGGCACCGGGGAGCTGTTTTTT. Protein product: CASSDLGTGELFF.

The chain couples TRBV19 to TRBJ2-3; TRBD1 is a possible D gene (5 bases). With 5 bases removed from V and 6 bases from J, the gap between germline ends came to 18 bases. Germline CDR1 is LNHDA and CDR2 is SQIVND (reference sequence). This CDR3 comprises 15 residues. CDR3 protein: CASSLKGRVYDTQYF. CDR3 nucleotides: TGTGCCAGTAGTCTGAAGGGGCGAGTGTATGATACGCAGTATTTT.

V and J are TRBV5-1 and TRBJ1-6; the match to TRBD1 covers 7 bases. The germline V gene has CDR1 SGHRS and CDR2 YFSETQ. Trimming took 7 bases from V and 3 from J; bases not matched to a gene: 7. The CDR3 consists of 15 residues. DNA of the CDR3: TGCGCCAGCCCCCGACAGGGAGTCTATAATTCACCCCTCCACTTT. It translates to CASPRQGVYNSPLHF.

This chain connects TRBV6-5 to TRBJ1-2; no reliable D call. Germline CDR1 is MNHEY and CDR2 is SVGAGI. This CDR3 has 13 amino acids. Deletions cut 5 bases from V and 6 bases from J, with 13 bases between. The CDR3 nucleotides read TGTGCCAGCAGTCATAGGGTCGGCGATGGCTACACCTTC. Translating gives CASSHRVGDGYTF.

This chain links TRBV5-6 with TRBJ1-1, with D perhaps TRBD1 (6 bases). The germline CDR1 and CDR2 sequences are SGHDT and YYEEEE. V lost 4 bases and J lost 0, with 10 bases in between. The CDR3 contains 14 residues. The CDR3 region is CASSKWTVNTEAFF. CDR3 sequence (DNA): TGTGCCAGCAGCAAATGGACAGTGAACACTGAAGCTTTCTTT.